This T cell receptor beta chain was captured by sequencing in a study of blood T cell repertoires in COVID-19. Study details: Samples representing acute and convalescent COVID-19 were sourced from the United States, Italy and Spain. Sources were T cells, B-cell-depleted T cells, or PBMCs; the material itself was cDNA or gDNA.

The germline V gene encodes CDR1 SEHNR and CDR2 FQNEAQ (reference sequence). The CDR3 contains 15 residues. V lost 3 bases to trimming and J lost 7 bases; unmatched junction nucleotides: 10. Seattle cases were enrolled at active infection and followed longitudinally. In the original workflow: Estimates of nucleated cell counts were drawn from the amplification of reference gene primers. TCRdb keeps only in-frame clones here, not all; method: immunoSEQ multiplex PCR. The V and J calls and clone size are taken from that table; D and trimming were inferred from the DNA. The repertoire includes a few hundred thousand clones, about 85% of them detected once, and over 9.5% sits in the top ten.

The chain employs TRBV7-9 and TRBJ1-1; 8 bases are shared with TRBD1. This sequence was found in a woman of 80 years or more with COVID-19, enrolled during active disease. The sequenced material came from peripheral blood. The CDR3 nucleotides are TGTGCCAGCAGCTTCTCAATGGACAGGGTCAGTGAAGCTTTCTTT. The encoded protein is CASSFSMDRVSEAFF.